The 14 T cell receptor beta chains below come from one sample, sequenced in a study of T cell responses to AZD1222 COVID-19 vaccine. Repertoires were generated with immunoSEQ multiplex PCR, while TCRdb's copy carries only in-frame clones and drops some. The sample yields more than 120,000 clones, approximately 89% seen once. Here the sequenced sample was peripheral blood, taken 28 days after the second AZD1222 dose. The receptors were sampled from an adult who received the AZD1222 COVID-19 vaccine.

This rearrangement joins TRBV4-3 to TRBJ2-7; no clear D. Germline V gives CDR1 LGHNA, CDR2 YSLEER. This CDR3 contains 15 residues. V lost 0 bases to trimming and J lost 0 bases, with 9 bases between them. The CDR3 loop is CASSQDWTGSYEQYF. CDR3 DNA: TGCGCCAGCAGCCAAGATTGGACCGGCTCCTACGAGCAGTACTTC.

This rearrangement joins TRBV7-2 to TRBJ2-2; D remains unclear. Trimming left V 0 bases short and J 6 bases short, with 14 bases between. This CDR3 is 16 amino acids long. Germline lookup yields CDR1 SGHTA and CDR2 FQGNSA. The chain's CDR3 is CASSLAVTQGPGELFF. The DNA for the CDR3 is TGTGCCAGCAGCTTAGCAGTCACTCAAGGACCCGGGGAGCTGTTTTTT.

The CDR3 nucleotides are TGCAGCGTCGAATCGGGGACAGGGGAGGAGGGCTACACCTTC. It yields the protein CSVESGTGEEGYTF. V is TRBV29-1 and J is TRBJ1-2; 10 nucleotides match TRBD1. Per the germline V gene, CDR1 is SQVTM and CDR2 is ANQGSEA. V trimming: 6 bases; J trimming: 8 bases; junction bases outside the gene matches: 12. The CDR3 contains 14 residues. Filled out from reference TRBV29-1 and TRBJ1-2, the complete variable domain reads SAVISQKPSRDICQRGTSLTIQCQVDSQVTMMFWYRQQPGQSLTLIATANQGSEATYESGFVIDKFPISRPNLTFSTLTVSNMSPEDSSIYLCSVESGTGEEGYTFGSGTRLTVV.

The CDR3 protein is CASSLAGTSLYNEQFF. The DNA for the CDR3 is TGCGCCAGCAGCTTGGCCGGGACTAGTCTCTACAATGAGCAGTTCTTC. The chain couples TRBV5-1 to TRBJ2-1, with TRBD2 matching over 8 bases. CDR3 length equals 16 residues. The junction had 5 bases not matched to a gene; V was cut back by 0 bases and J by 3 bases. CDR1 and CDR2 from the germline V gene are SGHRS and YFSETQ.

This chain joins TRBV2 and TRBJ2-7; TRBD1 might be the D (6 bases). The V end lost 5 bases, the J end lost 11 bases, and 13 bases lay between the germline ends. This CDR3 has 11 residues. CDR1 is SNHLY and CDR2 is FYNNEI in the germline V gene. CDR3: CASSPGPGEYF. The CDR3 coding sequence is TGTGCCAGCAGTCCCGGACCAGGGGAGTACTTC.

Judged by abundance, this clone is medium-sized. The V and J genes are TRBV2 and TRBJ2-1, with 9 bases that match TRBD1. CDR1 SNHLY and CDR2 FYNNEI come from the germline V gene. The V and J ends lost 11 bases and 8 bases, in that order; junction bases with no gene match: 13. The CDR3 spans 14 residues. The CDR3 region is CAQQVITGGDEQFF. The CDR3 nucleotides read TGTGCCCAGCAGGTAATTACAGGGGGCGATGAGCAGTTCTTC.

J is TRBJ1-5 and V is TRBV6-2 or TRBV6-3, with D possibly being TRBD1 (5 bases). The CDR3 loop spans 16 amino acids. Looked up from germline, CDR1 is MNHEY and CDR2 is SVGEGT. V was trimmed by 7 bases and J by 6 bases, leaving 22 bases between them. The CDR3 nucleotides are TGTGCCAGCACCCCTCTTACAGCGGAAGGGACTCAGCCCCAGCATTTT. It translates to CASTPLTAEGTQPQHF.

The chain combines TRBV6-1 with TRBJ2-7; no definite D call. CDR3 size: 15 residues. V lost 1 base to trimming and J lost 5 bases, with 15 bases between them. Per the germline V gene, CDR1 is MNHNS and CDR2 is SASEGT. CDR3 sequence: CASSEGRRERNEQYF. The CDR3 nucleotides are TGTGCCAGCAGTGAAGGGCGGCGCGAGAGGAACGAGCAGTACTTC.

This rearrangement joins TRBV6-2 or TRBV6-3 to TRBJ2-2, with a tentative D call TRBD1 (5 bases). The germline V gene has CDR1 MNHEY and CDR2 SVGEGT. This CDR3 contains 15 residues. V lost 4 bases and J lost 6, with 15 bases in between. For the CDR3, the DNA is TGTGCCAGCAGTTCGTTTCAAGGGGCGGCCGGGGAGCTGTTTTTT. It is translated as CASSSFQGAAGELFF.

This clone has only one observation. The chain's CDR3 is CASSQTFPPTGGINYGYTF. CDR3 sequence (DNA): TGCGCCAGCAGCCAAACATTTCCCCCAACAGGGGGCATTAACTATGGCTACACCTTC. V gene TRBV4-1 combines with J gene TRBJ1-2; 9 bases agree with TRBD1. The CDR3 runs 19 residues. Germline CDR1 and CDR2: MGHRA and YSYEKL. V trimming: 2 bases; J trimming: 1 base; junction bases outside the gene matches: 14.

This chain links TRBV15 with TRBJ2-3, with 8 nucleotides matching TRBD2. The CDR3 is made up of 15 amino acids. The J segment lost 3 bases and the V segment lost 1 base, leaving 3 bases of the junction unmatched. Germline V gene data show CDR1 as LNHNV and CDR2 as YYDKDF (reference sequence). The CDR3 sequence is CATSRVAGLTDTQYF. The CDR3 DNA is TGTGCCACCAGCAGAGTAGCGGGACTTACAGATACGCAGTATTTT. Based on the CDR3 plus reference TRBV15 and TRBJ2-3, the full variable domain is DAMVIQNPRYQVTQFGKPVTLSCSQTLNHNVMYWYQQKSSQAPKLLFHYYDKDFNNEADTPDNFQSRRPNTSFCFLDIRSPGLGDTAMYLCATSRVAGLTDTQYFGPGTRLTVL.

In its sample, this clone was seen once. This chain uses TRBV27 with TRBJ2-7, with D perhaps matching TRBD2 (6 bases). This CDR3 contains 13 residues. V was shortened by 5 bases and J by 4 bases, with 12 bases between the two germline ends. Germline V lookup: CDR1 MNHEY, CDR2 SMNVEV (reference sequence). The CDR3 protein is CASSIGGPYEQYF. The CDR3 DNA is TGTGCCAGCAGTATAGGAGGGCCTTACGAGCAGTACTTC.

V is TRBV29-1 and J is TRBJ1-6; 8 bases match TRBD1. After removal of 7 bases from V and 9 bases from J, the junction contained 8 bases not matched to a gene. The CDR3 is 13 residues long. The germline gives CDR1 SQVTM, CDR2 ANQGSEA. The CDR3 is CSATTGVGSPLHF. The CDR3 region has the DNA TGCAGCGCTACGACAGGGGTCGGTTCACCCCTCCACTTT.

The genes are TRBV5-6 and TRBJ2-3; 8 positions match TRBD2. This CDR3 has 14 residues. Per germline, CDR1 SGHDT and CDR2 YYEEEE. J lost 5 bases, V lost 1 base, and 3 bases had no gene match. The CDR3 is CASSLSGTRDTQYF. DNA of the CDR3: TGTGCCAGCAGCTTGAGCGGGACTAGAGATACGCAGTATTTT.